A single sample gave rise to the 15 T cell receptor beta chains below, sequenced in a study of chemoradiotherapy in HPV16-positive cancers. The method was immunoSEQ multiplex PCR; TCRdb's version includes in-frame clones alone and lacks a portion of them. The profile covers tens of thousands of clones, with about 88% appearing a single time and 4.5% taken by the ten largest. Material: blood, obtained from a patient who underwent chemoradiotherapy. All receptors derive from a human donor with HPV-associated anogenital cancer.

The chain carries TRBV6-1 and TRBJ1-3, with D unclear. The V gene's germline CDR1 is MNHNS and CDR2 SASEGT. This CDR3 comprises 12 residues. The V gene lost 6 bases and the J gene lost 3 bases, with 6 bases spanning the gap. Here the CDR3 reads CASSLDGNTIYF. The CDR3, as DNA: TGTGCCAGCAGCCTAGATGGAAACACCATATATTTT.

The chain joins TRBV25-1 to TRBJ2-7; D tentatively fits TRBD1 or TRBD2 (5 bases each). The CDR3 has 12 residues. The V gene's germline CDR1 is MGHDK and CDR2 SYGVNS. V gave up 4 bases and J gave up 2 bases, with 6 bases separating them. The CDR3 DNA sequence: TGTGCCAGCAGTGGGGGGACCTACGAGCAGTACTTC. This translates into CASSGGTYEQYF.

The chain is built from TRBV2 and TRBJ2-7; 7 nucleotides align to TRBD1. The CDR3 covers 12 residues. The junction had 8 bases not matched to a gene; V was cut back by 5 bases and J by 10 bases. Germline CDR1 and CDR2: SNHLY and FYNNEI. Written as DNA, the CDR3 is TGTGCCAGCAGTCTAATTACAGGGGACCAGTACTTC. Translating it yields CASSLITGDQYF.

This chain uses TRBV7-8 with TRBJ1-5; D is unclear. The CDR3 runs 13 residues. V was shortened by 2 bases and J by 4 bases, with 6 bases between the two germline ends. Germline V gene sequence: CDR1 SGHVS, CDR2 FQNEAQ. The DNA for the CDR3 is TGTGCCAGCAGCTTATCCAGAAATCAGCCCCAGCATTTT. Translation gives CASSLSRNQPQHF. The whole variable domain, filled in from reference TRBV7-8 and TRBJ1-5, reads GAGVSQSPRYKVAKRGQDVALRCDPISGHVSLFWYQQALGQGPEFLTYFQNEAQLDKSGLPSDRFFAERPEGSVSTLKIQRTQQEDSAVYLCASSLSRNQPQHFGDGTRLSIL.

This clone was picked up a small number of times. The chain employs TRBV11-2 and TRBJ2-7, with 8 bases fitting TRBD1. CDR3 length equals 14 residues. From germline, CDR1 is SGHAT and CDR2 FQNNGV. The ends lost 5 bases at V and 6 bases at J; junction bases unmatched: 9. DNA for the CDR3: TGTGCCAGCAGCCCCGGCAGGGGGCGAGTCGAGCAGTACTTC. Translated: CASSPGRGRVEQYF.

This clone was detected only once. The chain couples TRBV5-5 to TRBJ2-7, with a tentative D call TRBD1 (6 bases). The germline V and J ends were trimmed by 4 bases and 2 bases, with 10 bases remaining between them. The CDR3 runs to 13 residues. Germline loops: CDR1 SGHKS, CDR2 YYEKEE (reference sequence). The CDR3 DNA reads TGTGCCAGCAGCCCCCAGGGGACCTACGAGCAGTACTTC. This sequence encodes CASSPQGTYEQYF.

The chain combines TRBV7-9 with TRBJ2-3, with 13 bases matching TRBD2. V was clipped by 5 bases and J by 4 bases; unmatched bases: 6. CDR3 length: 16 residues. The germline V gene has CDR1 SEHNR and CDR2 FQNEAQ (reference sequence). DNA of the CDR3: TGTGCCAGCAGCACCGGACTAGCGGGAGACCCAGATACGCAGTATTTT. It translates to CASSTGLAGDPDTQYF.

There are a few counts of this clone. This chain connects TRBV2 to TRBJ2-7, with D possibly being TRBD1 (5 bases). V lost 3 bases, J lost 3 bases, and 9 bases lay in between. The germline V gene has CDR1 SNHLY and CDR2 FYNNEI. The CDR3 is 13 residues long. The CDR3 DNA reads TGTGCCAGCAGTGACCTAGACAGCTACGAGCAGTACTTC. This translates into CASSDLDSYEQYF.

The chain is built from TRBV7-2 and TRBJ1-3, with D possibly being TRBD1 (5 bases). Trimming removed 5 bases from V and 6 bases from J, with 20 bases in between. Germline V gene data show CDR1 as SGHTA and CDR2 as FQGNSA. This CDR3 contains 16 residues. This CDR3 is CASSQGEPSRLNTIYF. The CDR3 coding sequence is TGTGCCAGCAGCCAAGGGGAACCCTCTCGTCTAAACACCATATATTTT.

Here the CDR3 DNA reads TGCGCCAGCAGTCCTGTGGCAGGATGGGTCTATGGCTACACCTTC. This sequence encodes CASSPVAGWVYGYTF. The rearrangement joins TRBV10-1 to TRBJ1-2; D unresolved. CDR1 is WNHNN, CDR2 SYGVQD, per germline (reference sequence). The CDR3 is 15 residues long. V dropped 5 bases and J dropped 4 bases, with 17 bases sitting between them.

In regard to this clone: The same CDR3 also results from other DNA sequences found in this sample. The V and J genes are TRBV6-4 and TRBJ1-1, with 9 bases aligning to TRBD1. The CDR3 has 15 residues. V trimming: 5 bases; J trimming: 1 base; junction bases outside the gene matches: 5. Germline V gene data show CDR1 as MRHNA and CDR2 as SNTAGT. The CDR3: CASSYPGQGNTEAFF. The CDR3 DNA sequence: TGTGCCAGCAGTTATCCGGGACAGGGGAACACTGAAGCTTTCTTT.

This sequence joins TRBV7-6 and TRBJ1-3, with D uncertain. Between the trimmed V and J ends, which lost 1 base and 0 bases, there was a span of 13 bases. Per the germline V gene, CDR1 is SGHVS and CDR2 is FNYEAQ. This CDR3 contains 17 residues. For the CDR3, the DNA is TGTGCCAGCAGCTTAGGTAGCACGGGAGCCTCTGGAAACACCATATATTTT. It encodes CASSLGSTGASGNTIYF.

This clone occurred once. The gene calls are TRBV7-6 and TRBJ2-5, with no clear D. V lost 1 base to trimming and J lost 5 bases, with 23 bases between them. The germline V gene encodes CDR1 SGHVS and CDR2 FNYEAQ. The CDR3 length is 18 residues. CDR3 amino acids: CASSLVWIPDRSRETQYF. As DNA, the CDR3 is TGTGCCAGCAGCTTAGTTTGGATTCCCGACCGTTCGCGGGAGACCCAGTACTTC.

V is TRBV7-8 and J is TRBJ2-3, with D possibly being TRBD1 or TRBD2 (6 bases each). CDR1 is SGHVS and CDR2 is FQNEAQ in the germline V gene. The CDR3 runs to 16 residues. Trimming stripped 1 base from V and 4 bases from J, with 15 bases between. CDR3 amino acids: CASSLGSGGGPDTQYF. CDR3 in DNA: TGTGCCAGCAGCTTAGGTAGCGGAGGGGGGCCAGATACGCAGTATTTT.

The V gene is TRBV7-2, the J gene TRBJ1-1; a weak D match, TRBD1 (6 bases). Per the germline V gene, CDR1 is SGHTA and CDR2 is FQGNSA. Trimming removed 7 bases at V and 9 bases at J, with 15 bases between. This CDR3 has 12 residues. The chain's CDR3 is CASNVPGAQAFF. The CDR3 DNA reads TGTGCCAGCAATGTGCCGGGGGCGCAAGCTTTCTTT.